This TCR beta chain is from a study of OX40 agonist ivuxolimab in advanced cancers. Study-level background: Ivuxolimab was an agonistic, fully human IgG2 monoclonal antibody directed against OX40 (CD134), a costimulatory receptor. A male proportion of 82.7% and a mean age of roughly 58 years, ranging from about 20 to 80, were recorded for the dose-escalation cohort. Three dose-escalation patients achieved partial responses, one with hepatocellular carcinoma and two with cutaneous melanoma. The point of sequencing TCRbeta in the periphery was to test whether ivuxolimab changed TCR sequence diversity and drove clonal T-cell expansion. The monotherapy dose-escalation portion (N ≈ 50 patients) of the phase I ivuxolimab trial is reported in the paper. Among the 52 dose-escalation patients, 19 had hepatocellular carcinoma, around 15 melanoma, 9 renal cell carcinoma and 9 head and neck cancer. Intravenous ivuxolimab was administered to patients every 2 weeks at six dose levels: 0.01, 0.1, 0.3, 1.5, 3 and 10 mg/kg. Patients were allowed to have had prior anti-PD-1, anti-PD-L1 or anti-CTLA-4 therapy, and 40% to 45% of the dose-escalation patients had previously received checkpoint inhibitors.

Taken from the germline V gene, the CDR1 and CDR2 loops are MDHEN and SYDVKM. At the junction V is shortened by 3 bases and J by 0 bases, with 18 bases in between. The CDR3 runs 17 residues from the cysteine to the phenylalanine. CDR3 DNA is the only sequence kept; it has 51 bases, read in frame from the first base. About this clone: Its antigen is currently not known. Base qualities are not provided; no much larger clone lies one nucleotide away.

Study-wide findings and limitations: Clonal expansion of both CD4+ and CD8+ blood T cells was observed from baseline to week 6 at doses 0.1 to 3.0 mg/kg. Partial responders in the 0.1-3.0 mg/kg groups had among the lowest normalized peripheral clonal expansion, especially among CD8+ T cells. The antigen specificity of the clonally expanded peripheral T cells was not determined. After ivuxolimab, CD8+ T cells had more expanded clones than CD4+ T cells on average. Low levels of normalized T-cell clonal expansion were also seen in some nonresponding patients.

Patients with autoimmune disease history or receiving systemic immunosuppression were excluded from the trial. In every dose cohort, peripheral blood was drawn for TCR sequencing at baseline, cycle 4 day 1, and cycle 7 day 1. The samples were drawn from a first-in-human, open-label, multicenter phase I dose-escalation trial of ivuxolimab. Adults with locally advanced or metastatic melanoma, renal cell carcinoma, hepatocellular carcinoma or head and neck squamous cell carcinoma were enrolled in the trial. Before TCR sequencing, CD4+ and CD8+ T cells were separately sorted from peripheral blood. For sequencing of the TCRbeta CDR3 region, genomic DNA was extracted from the sorted cells. The immunoSEQ Assay was used to sequence the TCRbeta CDR3 regions. Imported from immuneACCESS, the table was reduced by TCRdb to in-frame sequences with V and J called. These copies leave out some clones; in studies compared against another copy, an unresolved V gene accounts for under half, and the cause of the remainder is not known. The table for this sample lists fewer than 80,000 clones; approximately 90% of them were counted only once. Roughly 6.5% of the sample is held by the ten biggest clonotypes.

Recombination joined TRBV28 with TRBJ2-7; no D gene can be assigned with confidence. Specimen: CD4+ or CD8+ T cells sorted from blood, collected in a trial of the OX40 agonist ivuxolimab. This TCR derives from an adult with an advanced solid tumor such as melanoma, head and neck, liver or kidney cancer. The nucleotide sequence reads TGTGCCAGCAGTTTGAGGAGTACAGCGCCGGTCTCCTACGAGCAGTACTTC. Translated, this is CASSLRSTAPVSYEQYF.